The next 15 T cell receptor beta chains were all read from a single sample in a study of shared clonotypes between healthy human individuals. Libraries were prepared by immunoSEQ multiplex PCR; TCRdb keeps only in-frame clonotypes and omits some of them. The sample contains approximately 2.3 million clones, roughly 93% of which appear only once. The sequenced sample was naive CD4+ T cells from PBMCs. The subset is: CD45RA+ positively selected. Receptors were obtained from a man between 18 and 29 years old in good health. Some clones in this sample may be carry-over from other donors' samples.

This clone was seen more than once but under ten times. J is TRBJ2-7 and V is TRBV5-1, with 7 bases matching TRBD1. This CDR3 spans 14 amino acids. After removal of 3 bases from V and 3 bases from J, the junction contained 6 bases not matched to a gene. Germline V gene lookup returns CDR1 SGHRS and CDR2 YFSETQ. In DNA, the CDR3 is TGCGCCAGCAGCTCTGGGACAGACTACTACGAGCAGTACTTC. As protein: CASSSGTDYYEQYF.

This chain connects TRBV19 to TRBJ2-2; 7 bases agree with TRBD2. CDR1 is LNHDA, CDR2 SQIVND, per germline (reference sequence). This CDR3 spans 14 amino acids. J was trimmed by 7 bases and V by 3 bases; bases with no gene match: 5. This CDR3 is CASSMAGDFGELFF. CDR3 in DNA: TGTGCCAGTAGTATGGCGGGGGATTTCGGGGAGCTGTTTTTT. The complete variable domain, with remaining parts taken from reference TRBV19 and TRBJ2-2, reads DGGITQSPKYLFRKEGQNVTLSCEQNLNHDAMYWYRQDPGQGLRLIYYSQIVNDFQKGDIAEGYSVSREKKESFPLTVTSAQKNPTAFYLCASSMAGDFGELFFGEGSRLTVL.

The chain recombines TRBV6-1 with TRBJ1-1; no firm D call. V was cut by 3 bases and J by 3 bases, with 5 bases left in between. CDR3 size: 12 residues. Germline V gene data show CDR1 as MNHNS and CDR2 as SASEGT. CDR3 residues: CASSDTYTEAFF. The CDR3 nucleotides are TGTGCCAGCAGTGATACCTACACTGAAGCTTTCTTT.

The CDR3: CASSDRGRTNYGYTF. CDR3 in DNA: TGTGCCAGCAGCGACAGGGGCCGAACTAACTATGGCTACACCTTC. The chain is built from TRBV9 and TRBJ1-2, with 7 positions matching TRBD1. Germline V gives CDR1 SGDLS, CDR2 YYNGEE. V gave up 3 bases and J gave up 0 bases; unmatched junction bases: 5. The CDR3 sequence is 15 residues long.

Concerning this clone: One end of the junction fails to match germline, which may point to a read error. Other DNA sequences within the sample encode an identical CDR3. The J gene is TRBJ2-1, the V gene TRBV27, with D hard to call. The germline V gene has CDR1 MNHEY and CDR2 SMNVEV (reference sequence). This CDR3 spans 12 amino acids. In DNA, the CDR3 is TGTGCCAGCAGTCTATCGAGAAATGAGCAGTTCTTC. Translation: CASSLSRNEQFF.

Note on this clone: The same CDR3 arises from other DNA sequences in this sample as well. The chain carries TRBV6-5 and TRBJ1-3; D uncertain. Deletions cut 2 bases from V and 7 bases from J, with 9 bases between. The length of the CDR3 is 13 residues. Per germline, CDR1 MNHEY and CDR2 SVGAGI. The CDR3 DNA reads as TGTGCCAGCAGTTACGGGCCCGGTAACACCATATATTTT. Translating it yields CASSYGPGNTIYF.

Comments on this clone: Different DNA sequences within this sample yield the same CDR3. The chain is built from TRBV7-8 and TRBJ1-1, with TRBD1 matching over 9 bases. Germline-derived CDR1 and CDR2 are SGHVS and FQNEAQ. J gave up 2 bases and V 4 bases, and 5 bases lay outside the gene matches. The length of the CDR3 is 15 residues. CDR3 bases: TGTGCCAGCAGCTCTTACAGGGGGCCCAACACTGAAGCTTTCTTT. Its protein product is CASSSYRGPNTEAFF.

This clone has only one observation. The V gene is TRBV5-4, the J gene TRBJ2-2; a possible D gene is TRBD1 (6 bases). CDR3 length equals 15 residues. CDR1 and CDR2 (germline): SGHNT, YYREEE (reference sequence). The ends were cut back, 4 bases at V and 2 bases at J, with 12 bases in the middle. CDR3 protein: CASSPRQANTGELFF. The DNA of the CDR3 is TGTGCCAGCAGCCCGAGACAGGCTAACACCGGGGAGCTGTTTTTT.

This clone was picked up one time. This rearrangement joins TRBV10-1 to TRBJ2-7, with 7 bases matching TRBD2. Trimming removed 4 bases from V and 3 bases from J; junction bases left unmatched: 6. Germline CDR1 reads WNHNN; CDR2 reads SYGVQD (reference sequence). This CDR3 region has 14 residues. The CDR3 sequence is CASSATSGNYEQYF. CDR3 in DNA: TGCGCCAGCAGTGCCACCAGCGGGAACTACGAGCAGTACTTC.

This sequence joins TRBV28 and TRBJ2-7; D is unclear. Trimming took 7 bases from V and 5 from J, leaving 12 bases between them. This CDR3 region has 12 residues. The germline gives CDR1 MDHEN, CDR2 SYDVKM. Here the CDR3 reads CASNLGFHEQYF. As DNA, the CDR3 is TGTGCCAGCAACCTGGGGTTCCACGAGCAGTACTTC.

This rearrangement joins TRBV6-1 to TRBJ1-5, with TRBD1 as a possible D gene (5 bases). Germline V gene data show CDR1 as MNHNS and CDR2 as SASEGT. The ends were cut back, 3 bases at V and 2 bases at J, with 14 bases in the middle. The CDR3 spans 16 residues. The CDR3 sequence is CASSDRVGVGNQPQHF. The CDR3 coding sequence is TGTGCCAGCAGTGATAGGGTGGGGGTCGGCAATCAGCCCCAGCATTTT.

This clone showed up just once. Distinct nucleotide sequences in the sample also encode this CDR3. This chain uses TRBV19 with TRBJ2-7; 14 bases line up with TRBD2. CDR1 LNHDA and CDR2 SQIVND come from the germline V gene (reference sequence). V lost 5 bases, J lost 3 bases, and 3 bases stayed unmatched. The CDR3 has 15 amino acids. The CDR3 region is CASSAGLAGGYEQYF. DNA for the CDR3: TGTGCCAGTAGTGCTGGACTAGCGGGAGGCTACGAGCAGTACTTC.

J is TRBJ1-1 and V is TRBV18; 8 nucleotides match TRBD1. V gave up 3 bases and J gave up 8 bases; unmatched junction bases: 2. The germline V gene encodes CDR1 KGHSH and CDR2 LQKENI. The CDR3 sequence is 12 residues long. CDR3 sequence: CASSPYRGEAFF. The DNA for the CDR3 is TGTGCCAGCTCACCCTACAGGGGGGAAGCTTTCTTT.

The chain combines TRBV15 with TRBJ2-1; D might be TRBD2 (6 bases). The V and J ends lost 6 bases and 6 bases respectively, with 12 bases between them. Looked up from germline, CDR1 is LNHNV and CDR2 is YYDKDF (reference sequence). The CDR3 contains 13 residues. CDR3 in amino acids: CATRAGPFNEQFF. The DNA for the CDR3 is TGTGCCACCAGAGCGGGTCCCTTCAATGAGCAGTTCTTC.

This chain connects TRBV18 to TRBJ1-5; TRBD1 matches at 9 bases. Germline trimming cut 5 bases from V and 6 bases from J; bases unmatched to any gene: 8. The germline gives CDR1 KGHSH, CDR2 LQKENI. CDR3 length: 15 amino acids. The CDR3 nucleotides read TGTGCCAGCTCAGCAGGACAGGGGCTGGTTCAGCCCCAGCATTTT. Amino acids: CASSAGQGLVQPQHF.